The 22 T cell receptor beta chains listed next were all sequenced from one sample in a study of cytomegalovirus exposure and HLA in healthy donors. Primers for the PCR totalled 60 Vbeta and 13 Jbeta. The repertoire was sequenced with immunoSEQ multiplex PCR; TCRdb's copy has only in-frame clones and lacks some. The data hold about 140,000 clones, with over 70% observed a single time. The sample taken for sequencing was PBMCs. These receptors originate from a male donor in good health and CMV-seronegative.

The V gene is TRBV5-5, the J gene TRBJ2-3, with TRBD2 matching 9 bases. CDR3 length: 17 residues. The V segment lost 0 bases and the J segment 8 bases; nucleotides outside the gene matches: 13. CDR1 is SGHKS and CDR2 is YYEKEE in the germline V gene (reference sequence). As DNA, the CDR3 is TGTGCCAGCAGCTTGGCCAATATAGCGGGAGCCCAGGGTACGCAGTATTTT. This translates into CASSLANIAGAQGTQYF.

This chain links TRBV2 with TRBJ2-3, with 8 bases lining up with TRBD1. The CDR3 contains 14 residues. The trim removed 7 bases at V and 4 bases at J, leaving 7 bases unmatched. Looked up from germline, CDR1 is SNHLY and CDR2 is FYNNEI. DNA of the CDR3: TGTGCCAGCACTGGACAGGGAACGGCAGATACGCAGTATTTT. Protein sequence: CASTGQGTADTQYF.

The count of this clone is one. The V and J genes are TRBV15 and TRBJ2-7; 11 bases fit TRBD1. CDR3 size: 15 residues. The V and J ends lost 0 bases and 3 bases, in that order; junction bases with no gene match: 1. The germline V gene encodes CDR1 LNHNV and CDR2 YYDKDF (reference sequence). Here the CDR3 reads CATSREGTGGYEQYF. CDR3 sequence (DNA): TGTGCCACCAGCAGAGAGGGGACAGGGGGCTACGAGCAGTACTTC.

This chain joins TRBV2 and TRBJ2-5, with TRBD2 matching 8 bases. Trimming at V came to 2 bases and at J to 4 bases, leaving 3 bases not matched to a gene. The CDR3 extends over 14 amino acids. The germline CDR1 and CDR2 sequences are SNHLY and FYNNEI. CDR3 in amino acids: CASSEHLAGETQYF. The DNA of the CDR3 is TGTGCCAGCAGTGAACATCTAGCGGGAGAGACCCAGTACTTC.

This clone was counted once. This chain connects TRBV7-5 to TRBJ2-4; TRBD1, the table's D call, lacks a check against the DNA. TRBV7-5 is labeled a pseudogene. The CDR3 sequence is 23 residues long. The CDR3 sequence: CVRSLRTKSGIRGRGTDKNIQYF. CDR3 nucleotides: TGTGTCAGAAGCTTAAGAACCAAGTCGGGGATCAGGGGGCGGGGGACAGACAAAAACATTCAGTACTTC.

This chain connects TRBV19 to TRBJ2-1, with D tentatively TRBD1 (6 bases). CDR3 length: 13 amino acids. In germline, CDR1 is LNHDA, CDR2 SQIVND (reference sequence). V gave up 8 bases and J gave up 4 bases, with 12 bases separating them. CDR3 DNA: TGTGCCAGTGTGGGGGCTCTATACAATGAGCAGTTCTTC. Protein: CASVGALYNEQFF.

V usage is TRBV2 and J usage is TRBJ2-3, with 8 bases aligning to TRBD2. CDR3 length: 17 residues. Germline V gene lookup returns CDR1 SNHLY and CDR2 FYNNEI. The V segment lost 7 bases and the J segment 0 bases; nucleotides outside the gene matches: 12. CDR3 protein: CASTTPGTRLSTDTQYF. The CDR3 DNA sequence: TGTGCCAGCACTACCCCCGGGACTAGACTGAGCACAGATACGCAGTATTTT.

The genes are TRBV4-1 and TRBJ2-2; a weak D match, TRBD2 (5 bases). The CDR3 sequence is 15 residues long. Germline V gives CDR1 MGHRA, CDR2 YSYEKL. The V end was cut by 5 bases, the J end by 1 base, with 11 bases between. The CDR3 loop reads CASSYTSGNTGELFF. CDR3 coding DNA: TGCGCCAGCAGCTACACAAGCGGGAACACCGGGGAGCTGTTTTTT.

The chain has TRBV13 and TRBJ2-7, with TRBD2 matching over 9 bases. Germline trimming cut 8 bases from V and 4 bases from J; bases unmatched to any gene: 3. Per the germline V gene, CDR1 is PRHDT and CDR2 is FYEKMQ (reference sequence). This CDR3 region has 12 residues. The CDR3 spells CASGTSSYEQYF. CDR3 nucleotide sequence: TGTGCCAGCGGGACTAGCAGTTACGAGCAGTACTTC.

The chain's CDR3 is CASSSDPQGAGTEAFF. The CDR3 DNA follows: TGCGCCAGCAGCTCAGACCCACAGGGTGCGGGCACTGAAGCTTTCTTT. The chain links TRBV5-1 to TRBJ1-1; a weak D match, TRBD1 (6 bases). Trimming shortened V by 3 bases and J by 4 bases, and 19 bases separated the two germline ends. Per the germline V gene, CDR1 is SGHRS and CDR2 is YFSETQ. This CDR3 comprises 16 residues.

The CDR3 nucleotides are TGTGCCAGCAGCCCCCCGGGAACGGTAGGCACTGAAGCTTTCTTT. Translating gives CASSPPGTVGTEAFF. This sequence joins TRBV11-1 and TRBJ1-1; D remains ambiguous. The CDR3 loop spans 15 amino acids. With 5 bases removed from V and 4 bases from J, the gap between germline ends came to 17 bases. Germline V gives CDR1 SGHAT, CDR2 FQDESV (reference sequence).

The CDR3 loop reads CASSIDNEQFF. As DNA, the CDR3 is TGTGCCAGCTCCATTGACAATGAGCAGTTCTTC. The gene calls are TRBV18 and TRBJ2-1; D gene unclear. Germline loops: CDR1 KGHSH, CDR2 LQKENI. V dropped 6 bases and J dropped 5 bases, with 5 bases sitting between them. This CDR3 is built from 11 residues.

This sequence joins TRBV30 and TRBJ1-1, with unresolved D. Trimming cost V 8 bases and J 2 bases, with 9 bases left between them. CDR3 length: 11 amino acids. Germline V gene lookup returns CDR1 GTSNPN and CDR2 SVGIG (reference sequence). DNA for the CDR3: TGTGCCACCACAGAAAACACTGAAGCTTTCTTT. Protein product: CATTENTEAFF.

This chain links TRBV28 with TRBJ2-7; TRBD1 is a possible D gene (6 bases). Germline CDR1 is MDHEN and CDR2 is SYDVKM. The ends were cut back, 7 bases at V and 2 bases at J, with 15 bases in the middle. The CDR3 has 14 amino acids. DNA for the CDR3: TGTGCCAGCACTGAGGACAGACTAACCTACGAGCAGTACTTC. Translating gives CASTEDRLTYEQYF.

Only a few counts were recorded for this clone. This rearrangement joins TRBV5-1 to TRBJ2-1; no clear D gene. Germline loops: CDR1 SGHRS, CDR2 YFSETQ. The CDR3 is made up of 12 amino acids. Trimming stripped 4 bases from V and 5 bases from J, with 7 bases between. The CDR3 DNA reads TGCGCCAGCAGCCCCCAGAACAATGAGCAGTTCTTC. Translated: CASSPQNNEQFF.

This rearrangement joins TRBV12-5 to TRBJ2-2; TRBD2 is a possible D gene (6 bases). The germline V and J ends were trimmed by 7 bases and 1 base, with 13 bases remaining between them. The CDR3 is made up of 15 amino acids. Germline loops: CDR1 LGHNT, CDR2 FRNRAP. The CDR3 DNA sequence: TGTGCTAGTGCCTCGGGAGAGGGGAACACCGGGGAGCTGTTTTTT. Its translation is CASASGEGNTGELFF.

This clone came up a few times. The chain recombines TRBV7-9 with TRBJ1-5, with 7 positions matching TRBD1. V shed 4 bases and J 2 bases; nucleotides not matched to a gene: 8. Germline-derived CDR1 and CDR2 are SEHNR and FQNEAQ (reference sequence). CDR3 length equals 16 residues. CDR3 DNA sequence: TGTGCCAGCAGCTCAAACACCGGGACAGGCAATCAGCCCCAGCATTTT. Translation gives CASSSNTGTGNQPQHF.

The CDR3 reads CASSLVWGEDEQYF. The CDR3 nucleotides read TGTGCCAGCAGTTTAGTCTGGGGCGAAGACGAGCAGTACTTC. V gene TRBV27 combines with J gene TRBJ2-7; a weak D match, TRBD1 (5 bases). V shed 2 bases and J shed 5 bases, with 13 bases lying between them. The CDR3 spans 14 residues. The germline V gene encodes CDR1 MNHEY and CDR2 SMNVEV (reference sequence).

The genes are TRBV29-1 and TRBJ1-1; the D is unclear. The germline V gene has CDR1 SQVTM and CDR2 ANQGSEA. The CDR3 is 15 amino acids. V gave up 4 bases and J gave up 1 base, with 16 bases separating them. CDR3 region: CSVASLTGGNTEAFF. Here the CDR3 DNA reads TGCAGCGTTGCTAGTTTAACGGGAGGGAACACTGAAGCTTTCTTT.

This sequence joins TRBV5-6 and TRBJ2-1; the D gene is possibly TRBD1 (5 bases). This CDR3 is built from 13 residues. CDR1 is SGHDT, CDR2 YYEEEE, per germline. Trimming stripped 4 bases from V and 4 bases from J, with 9 bases between. This CDR3 is CASSAQGYNEQFF. For the CDR3, the DNA is TGTGCCAGCAGCGCCCAGGGTTACAATGAGCAGTTCTTC.

The chain couples TRBV18 to TRBJ2-3; 9 bases are shared with TRBD1. The CDR3 consists of 16 residues. The J segment lost 3 bases and the V segment lost 6 bases, leaving 10 bases of the junction unmatched. Germline V gene lookup returns CDR1 KGHSH and CDR2 LQKENI. CDR3 in amino acids: CASSRTGTGMTDTQYF. The CDR3 DNA is TGTGCCAGCTCCCGGACCGGGACAGGGATGACAGATACGCAGTATTTT.

The V gene is TRBV27, the J gene TRBJ1-2; 9 bases align to TRBD1. In germline, CDR1 is MNHEY, CDR2 SMNVEV (reference sequence). This CDR3 has 15 residues. Trimming removed 6 bases from V and 2 bases from J; junction bases left unmatched: 7. The CDR3 loop reads CASSLGQGVNYGYTF. CDR3 nucleotides: TGTGCCAGCAGCCTGGGACAGGGTGTCAACTATGGCTACACCTTC.